One sample yielded the 15 T cell receptor beta chains listed below, sequenced in a study of T cell responses to AZD1222 COVID-19 vaccine. Clones were sequenced by immunoSEQ multiplex PCR, and TCRdb holds only the in-frame ones, with some missing. This sample yields tens of thousands of clones, of which approximately 88% are seen a single time; about 15% belongs to the top ten. This specimen was peripheral blood, taken on day 0 of AZD1222 vaccination. Source of these receptors: an adult in good health.

This clone appeared once. The rearrangement links TRBV9 to TRBJ2-3; the match to TRBD2 covers 8 bases. The CDR3 is 16 amino acids. V lost 0 bases and J lost 1; bases outside the gene matches: 4. In germline, CDR1 is SGDLS, CDR2 YYNGEE. The CDR3 loop reads CASSVGSGSGTDTQYF. As DNA, the CDR3 is TGTGCCAGCAGCGTAGGAAGCGGGAGTGGCACAGATACGCAGTATTTT.

J is TRBJ2-7 and V is TRBV7-8; a weak D match, TRBD2 (5 bases). Germline CDR1 reads SGHVS; CDR2 reads FQNEAQ. The V end was cut by 1 base, the J end by 1 base, with 8 bases between. The CDR3 runs to 14 residues. The CDR3 is CASSLGTRSYEQYF. The CDR3, as DNA: TGTGCCAGCAGCTTAGGAACTAGATCCTACGAGCAGTACTTC. Full variable domain (rest looked up from reference TRBV7-8 and TRBJ2-7): GAGVSQSPRYKVAKRGQDVALRCDPISGHVSLFWYQQALGQGPEFLTYFQNEAQLDKSGLPSDRFFAERPEGSVSTLKIQRTQQEDSAVYLCASSLGTRSYEQYFGPGTRLTVT.

The genes are TRBV6-6 and TRBJ2-1; TRBD2 aligns across 11 bases. The length of the CDR3 is 18 residues. With V trimmed by 5 bases and J by 5 bases, 14 bases remained unmatched. Germline V gene data show CDR1 as MNHNY and CDR2 as SVGAGI (reference sequence). The CDR3 DNA is TGTGCCAGCAGTCAACGACGGGGCACTAGCGGGAGCAACAATGAGCAGTTCTTC. This gives the protein CASSQRRGTSGSNNEQFF.

In regard to this clone: The junction and the germline gene differ at one end; a read error may be behind it. The gene calls are TRBV3-1 (or the pseudogene TRBV3-2) and TRBJ1-1; the D is unclear. There are 13 residues in the CDR3. CDR1 LGHDT and CDR2 YNNKEL come from the germline V gene (reference sequence). This chain's CDR3 is CASSQTGLSLVLF. The DNA for the CDR3 is TGTGCCAGCAGCCAGACTGGGCTATCTCTCGTGCTCTTT.

The gene calls are TRBV2 and TRBJ2-1; 9 nucleotides match TRBD2. J gave up 9 bases and V 3 bases, and 9 bases lay outside the gene matches. The CDR3 is 15 amino acids. The germline gives CDR1 SNHLY, CDR2 FYNNEI. The CDR3 loop reads CASSDGGLAIGEQFF. The CDR3 nucleotides are TGTGCCAGCAGTGATGGCGGACTAGCGATAGGTGAGCAGTTCTTC.

The rearrangement uses TRBV30 and TRBJ1-6, with 8 bases identical to TRBD1. Germline V gives CDR1 GTSNPN, CDR2 SVGIG (reference sequence). This CDR3 is built from 14 residues. V was pared by 2 bases and J by 5 bases, with 2 bases of the junction left unmatched. This CDR3 is CAWSSGQDNSPLHF. CDR3 in DNA: TGTGCCTGGAGTTCGGGACAGGATAATTCACCCCTCCACTTT.

CDR3 bases: TGTGCCTGGAGTCTAGTCAGAAACTATGGCTACACCTTC. It translates to CAWSLVRNYGYTF. This chain links TRBV30 with TRBJ1-2; D not certain. This CDR3 is 13 amino acids long. Between the trimmed V and J ends, which lost 2 bases and 2 bases, there was a span of 9 bases. CDR1 GTSNPN and CDR2 SVGIG come from the germline V gene (reference sequence).

The chain carries TRBV7-9 and TRBJ1-6; 7 positions match TRBD1. Germline CDR1 reads SEHNR; CDR2 reads FQNEAQ (reference sequence). There are 15 residues in the CDR3. V lost 1 base, J lost 5 bases, and 2 bases stayed unmatched. As DNA, the CDR3 is TGTGCCAGCAGCTTAGTAGGGACAGATAATTCACCCCTCCACTTT. Translating it yields CASSLVGTDNSPLHF.

The CDR3 is CATSRPPTEGDGYTF. The CDR3 region has the DNA TGTGCCACCAGCAGGCCTCCCACAGAGGGCGATGGCTACACCTTC. The rearrangement uses TRBV15 and TRBJ1-2; D remains ambiguous. The CDR3 is 15 residues long. Germline loops: CDR1 LNHNV, CDR2 YYDKDF (reference sequence). V was cut by 3 bases and J by 6 bases, with 17 bases left in between.

The chain has TRBV4-2 and TRBJ2-2; no clear D. The germline V gene encodes CDR1 LGHNA and CDR2 YNFKEQ. CDR3 size: 14 residues. V was trimmed by 3 bases and J by 1 base, leaving 6 bases between them. Here the CDR3 reads CASSQGLNTGELFF. In DNA, the CDR3 is TGTGCCAGCAGCCAGGGCTTGAACACCGGGGAGCTGTTTTTT.

V usage is TRBV30 and J usage is TRBJ2-7, with 9 bases matching TRBD2. There are 14 residues in the CDR3. With 1 base clipped from V and 2 bases from J, the junction kept 3 bases outside the gene matches. In germline, CDR1 is GTSNPN, CDR2 SVGIG (reference sequence). The CDR3 loop reads CAWSGLAEPYEQYF. CDR3 coding DNA: TGTGCCTGGAGTGGACTAGCGGAGCCCTACGAGCAGTACTTC.

The rearrangement uses TRBV6-5 and TRBJ1-2; D remains ambiguous. This CDR3 contains 15 residues. V was shortened by 7 bases and J by 2 bases, with 17 bases between the two germline ends. Germline V gene data show CDR1 as MNHEY and CDR2 as SVGAGI. This CDR3 is CASISRATENYGYTF. CDR3 nucleotide sequence: TGTGCCAGCATCTCGAGGGCGACGGAAAACTATGGCTACACCTTC.

V usage is TRBV4-1 and J usage is TRBJ1-3, with D possibly matching TRBD1 (5 bases). The CDR3 is 16 amino acids. The ends were cut back, 1 base at V and 4 bases at J, with 14 bases in the middle. Germline CDR1 is MGHRA and CDR2 is YSYEKL. CDR3: CASSQVGQGPGNTIYF. Written as DNA, the CDR3 is TGCGCCAGCAGCCAAGTGGGGCAAGGGCCGGGAAACACCATATATTTT.

This clone was seen a handful of times. This sample also contains other DNA sequences that code for the same CDR3. The gene calls are TRBV6-5 and TRBJ1-1, with 9 nucleotides matching TRBD1. With 4 bases clipped from V and 3 bases from J, the junction kept 6 bases outside the gene matches. CDR1 is MNHEY and CDR2 is SVGAGI in the germline V gene. CDR3 length: 15 residues. CDR3 loop: CASSSTGGAYTEAFF. As DNA, the CDR3 is TGTGCCAGCAGTTCTACAGGGGGCGCATACACTGAAGCTTTCTTT.

The chain links TRBV6-5 to TRBJ2-1; D tentatively reads TRBD1 or TRBD2 (5 bases each). Trimming left V 2 bases short and J 1 base short, with 9 bases between. The CDR3 contains 15 residues. The germline V gene has CDR1 MNHEY and CDR2 SVGAGI. The CDR3 loop is CASSYIGGSYNEQFF. DNA of the CDR3: TGTGCCAGCAGTTACATTGGGGGTTCCTACAATGAGCAGTTCTTC.